The 16 T cell receptor beta chains reported below all come from one sample, sequenced in a study of cytomegalovirus exposure and HLA in healthy donors (dated by TCRdb to 2015 to 2018). Receptor libraries were prepared by the immunoSEQ multiplex PCR assay. The multiplex PCR relied on a mix of 60 forward primers for TCR Vbeta segments and 13 reverse primers for TCR Jbeta segments. TCRdb mirrors the immuneACCESS table, restricted to in-frame sequences. Some clones are absent from its copies; in checked studies, under half trace to an unresolved V gene, and the reason for the others is unknown. The sample yields about 94,000 clones; more than 75% were counted once. About 4% of the sample is taken by the ten largest. Material for sequencing was PBMCs. The receptors here all came from a middle-aged woman in good health and CMV-seronegative.

The chain joins TRBV5-1 to TRBJ2-7; TRBD1 aligns across 7 bases. V was clipped by 3 bases and J by 0 bases; unmatched bases: 15. Germline CDR1 reads SGHRS; CDR2 reads YFSETQ. The CDR3 has 18 residues. CDR3 bases: TGCGCCAGCAGCTCCCGTTCCGGGACAGTACGGAGCTCCTACGAGCAGTACTTC. Its protein product is CASSSRSGTVRSSYEQYF.

V usage is TRBV7-6 and J usage is TRBJ1-6; D is possibly TRBD1 (5 bases). Trimming removed 3 bases at V and 0 bases at J, with 12 bases between. The CDR3 consists of 17 residues. Per the germline V gene, CDR1 is SGHVS and CDR2 is FNYEAQ. DNA for the CDR3: TGTGCCAGCAGCTTGGGGCAGCGAGGCTCCTATAATTCACCCCTCCACTTT. This gives the protein CASSLGQRGSYNSPLHF.

V usage is TRBV29-1 and J usage is TRBJ2-5; D may be TRBD2 (5 bases). The CDR3 length is 16 residues. V lost 0 bases to trimming and J lost 5 bases, with 19 bases between them. Germline CDR1 reads SQVTM; CDR2 reads ANQGSEA. The CDR3 loop reads CSVEDSSGIVGETQYF. The CDR3 bases are TGCAGCGTTGAAGATTCATCGGGGATTGTTGGGGAGACCCAGTACTTC.

J is TRBJ2-2 and V is TRBV14; D is perhaps TRBD2 (6 bases). Per the germline V gene, CDR1 is SGHDN and CDR2 is FVKESK. The V gene lost 2 bases and the J gene lost 6 bases, with 13 bases spanning the gap. The CDR3 is made up of 15 amino acids. The chain's CDR3 is CASSQHTVAAGELFF. CDR3 bases: TGTGCCAGCAGCCAACACACGGTAGCGGCCGGGGAGCTGTTTTTT.

The chain has TRBV28 and TRBJ1-4; TRBD1 is a possible D gene (5 bases). Germline V gene sequence: CDR1 MDHEN, CDR2 SYDVKM. CDR3 length: 16 amino acids. The V and J ends lost 5 bases and 0 bases respectively, with 13 bases between them. CDR3 sequence reads: CASSRQFAATNEKLFF. The CDR3 DNA sequence: TGTGCCAGCAGTCGACAGTTTGCGGCAACTAATGAAAAACTGTTTTTT.

The count of this clone is one. The chain has TRBV6-6 and TRBJ2-6, with D possibly TRBD1 on 6 matching bases. V gave up 2 bases and J gave up 3 bases, with 11 bases separating them. There are 16 residues in the CDR3. Germline-derived CDR1 and CDR2 are MNHNY and SVGAGI (reference sequence). DNA of the CDR3: TGTGCCAGCAGTTACCACAGGGTTAATGGGGCCAACGTCCTGACTTTC. It is translated as CASSYHRVNGANVLTF.

Written as DNA, the CDR3 is TGTGCCAGCAGCACCGGGACAGGCGGTGAAAAACTGTTTTTT. Translating gives CASSTGTGGEKLFF. This chain uses TRBV7-9 with TRBJ1-4; 8 nucleotides align to TRBD1. V was pared by 5 bases and J by 7 bases, with 6 bases of the junction left unmatched. The CDR3 is made up of 14 amino acids. Germline V gives CDR1 SEHNR, CDR2 FQNEAQ (reference sequence).

This chain links TRBV7-2 with TRBJ1-3; 9 nucleotides agree with TRBD1. Germline V gene data show CDR1 as SGHTA and CDR2 as FQGNSA. V was clipped by 4 bases and J by 4 bases; unmatched bases: 8. The CDR3 covers 16 residues. The DNA of the CDR3 is TGTGCCAGCAGCTCGGGACAGGGCATAGCCGGAAACACCATATATTTT. Translation gives CASSSGQGIAGNTIYF.

The V call is TRBV6-5, the J call TRBJ1-2, with TRBD1 identical over 10 bases. CDR1 and CDR2 (germline): MNHEY, SVGAGI. The V segment lost 2 bases and the J segment 4 bases; nucleotides outside the gene matches: 1. The CDR3 length is 14 residues. In nucleotides, the CDR3 is TGTGCCAGCAGTTACCGACAGGGGGCCTATGGCTACACCTTC. Its translation: CASSYRQGAYGYTF.

This clone was observed a handful of times. The V gene is TRBV9, the J gene TRBJ2-1; possibly TRBD1 for D (6 bases). The length of the CDR3 is 15 residues. Per germline, CDR1 SGDLS and CDR2 YYNGEE. V dropped 0 bases and J dropped 4 bases, with 11 bases sitting between them. The CDR3 reads CASSVGAGAYNEQFF. The CDR3 DNA follows: TGTGCCAGCAGCGTAGGGGCAGGGGCGTACAATGAGCAGTTCTTC.

The chain is built from TRBV18 and TRBJ1-1, with 8 nucleotides matching TRBD1. Germline-derived CDR1 and CDR2 are KGHSH and LQKENI. This CDR3 is built from 16 residues. The trim removed 2 bases at V and 5 bases at J, leaving 10 bases unmatched. CDR3 DNA: TGTGCCAGCTCACCAATACAGGGGGTGCCTGGGACTGAAGCTTTCTTT. Translating it yields CASSPIQGVPGTEAFF. Using reference TRBV18 and TRBJ1-1 for the parts outside the CDR3, the full variable domain is NAGVMQNPRHLVRRRGQEARLRCSPMKGHSHVYWYRQLPEEGLKFMVYLQKENIIDESGMPKERFSAEFPKEGPSILRIQQVVRGDSAAYFCASSPIQGVPGTEAFFGQGTRLTVV.

V and J are TRBV10-2 and TRBJ2-2; 7 bases agree with TRBD2. CDR1 and CDR2 (germline): WSHSY, SAAADI. The CDR3 has 16 residues. J lost 6 bases, V lost 4 bases, and 11 bases had no gene match. The CDR3 sequence: CASSGRVGGFSGELFF. In nucleotides, the CDR3 is TGCGCCAGCAGTGGCAGAGTGGGGGGGTTCTCCGGGGAGCTGTTTTTT.

This chain uses TRBV15 with TRBJ1-4; D perhaps matches TRBD1 (5 bases). Germline V gene sequence: CDR1 LNHNV, CDR2 YYDKDF (reference sequence). The CDR3 covers 16 residues. V was pared by 6 bases and J by 3 bases, with 17 bases between. CDR3 sequence reads: CATSPDGRGANEKLFF. In nucleotides, the CDR3 is TGTGCCACCAGTCCGGACGGCCGGGGGGCTAATGAAAAACTGTTTTTT.

The V call is TRBV7-9, the J call TRBJ1-1, with a tentative D call TRBD1 (5 bases). The V gene's germline CDR1 is SEHNR and CDR2 FQNEAQ (reference sequence). Between the trimmed V and J ends, which lost 2 bases and 7 bases, there was a span of 17 bases. The CDR3 totals 15 residues. CDR3 nucleotide sequence: TGTGCCAGCAGCTTATCTGGACACCTTGTACTTGAAGCTTTCTTT. The encoded protein is CASSLSGHLVLEAFF.

The chain has TRBV13 and TRBJ1-3; TRBD1 aligns across 7 bases. Looked up from germline, CDR1 is PRHDT and CDR2 is FYEKMQ (reference sequence). There are 17 residues in the CDR3. After removal of 3 bases from V and 0 bases from J, the junction contained 8 bases not matched to a gene. CDR3 residues: CASSFWTGSTSGNTIYF. DNA for the CDR3: TGTGCCAGCAGCTTCTGGACAGGTTCCACCTCTGGAAACACCATATATTTT. Supplemented by reference TRBV13 and TRBJ1-3, the full variable domain reads AAGVIQSPRHLIKEKRETATLKCYPIPRHDTVYWYQQGPGQDPQFLISFYEKMQSDKGSIPDRFSAQQFSDYHSELNMSSLELGDSALYFCASSFWTGSTSGNTIYFGEGSWLTVV.

The rearrangement links TRBV2 to TRBJ1-6; 7 nucleotides agree with TRBD1. J was trimmed by 10 bases and V by 0 bases; bases with no gene match: 9. The CDR3 is 16 residues long. Germline-derived CDR1 and CDR2 are SNHLY and FYNNEI. In DNA form, the CDR3 reads TGTGCCAGCAGTGAAGCGCTCGTGGCAGGGGGATCACCCCTCCACTTT. It codes for CASSEALVAGGSPLHF.